Below, 10 T cell receptor beta chains from the same sample are listed, as sequenced in a study of T cell changes during pregnancy in multiple sclerosis. The repertoire was sequenced with immunoSEQ multiplex PCR; TCRdb's copy has only in-frame clones and lacks some. The sample holds around 96,000 clones; nearly 95% are singletons and the top ten take 1.5% to 2%. The material sequenced was peripheral blood, taken after pregnancy. The receptors come from a female donor in good health, enrolled as a control in a pregnancy study.

V usage is TRBV27 and J usage is TRBJ2-7; 11 bases align to TRBD1. The CDR3 spans 13 residues. The J segment lost 5 bases and the V segment lost 4 bases, leaving 1 base of the junction unmatched. Germline-derived CDR1 and CDR2 are MNHEY and SMNVEV (reference sequence). The CDR3 sequence is CASSWDRGNEQYF. For the CDR3, the DNA is TGTGCCAGCAGTTGGGACAGGGGGAACGAGCAGTACTTC.

The V call is TRBV5-1, the J call TRBJ1-2; D is perhaps TRBD1 (6 bases). This CDR3 contains 13 residues. Between the trimmed V and J ends, which lost 7 bases and 5 bases, there was a span of 15 bases. Per the germline V gene, CDR1 is SGHRS and CDR2 is YFSETQ. CDR3 in amino acids: CASGSGTPYGYTF. CDR3 nucleotides: TGCGCCAGCGGGTCCGGGACACCGTATGGCTACACCTTC.

This sequence joins TRBV21-1 and TRBJ2-5; TRBD2 is the table's D call, not checked against the DNA. TRBV21-1 is recorded as a pseudogene. The CDR3 spans 15 residues. CDR3 sequence reads: CASSKRTSGRETQYF. CDR3 in DNA: TGTGCCAGCAGCAAAAGGACTAGCGGGAGAGAGACCCAGTACTTC.

The genes are TRBV29-1 and TRBJ2-7; weak D call: TRBD2 (5 bases). Germline V CDR1 and CDR2: SQVTM, ANQGSEA. This CDR3 is built from 13 residues. Trimming left V 6 bases short and J 3 bases short, with 15 bases between. CDR3 residues: CSVEGGSGYEQYF. CDR3 nucleotide sequence: TGCAGCGTCGAGGGCGGTTCGGGCTACGAGCAGTACTTC.

The chain links TRBV7-8 to TRBJ2-3; 9 bases are shared with TRBD2. Germline V CDR1 and CDR2: SGHVS, FQNEAQ. Trimming at V came to 1 base and at J to 6 bases, leaving 5 bases not matched to a gene. The length of the CDR3 is 15 residues. CDR3 nucleotide sequence: TGTGCCAGCAGCTTAGGCGGGAGGGCCGGGGATACGCAGTATTTT. This sequence encodes CASSLGGRAGDTQYF. The full variable domain, with the rest looked up from reference TRBV7-8 and TRBJ2-3, is GAGVSQSPRYKVAKRGQDVALRCDPISGHVSLFWYQQALGQGPEFLTYFQNEAQLDKSGLPSDRFFAERPEGSVSTLKIQRTQQEDSAVYLCASSLGGRAGDTQYFGPGTRLTVL.

V is TRBV4-2 and J is TRBJ2-4, with D possibly TRBD2 on 5 matching bases. CDR3 length: 17 amino acids. Germline CDR1 LGHNA, CDR2 YNFKEQ. V was cut by 1 base and J by 1 base, with 14 bases left in between. Here the CDR3 reads CASSQGTTGEAKNIQYF. CDR3 DNA sequence: TGTGCCAGCAGCCAAGGTACTACCGGGGAGGCCAAAAACATTCAGTACTTC.

The chain employs TRBV6-1 and TRBJ2-7, with 8 bases fitting TRBD2. The CDR3 totals 14 residues. The ends lost 6 bases at V and 0 bases at J; junction bases unmatched: 4. Looked up from germline, CDR1 is MNHNS and CDR2 is SASEGT. The CDR3 region has the DNA TGTGCCAGCAGGCAGCGGGGGCTCTCCTACGAGCAGTACTTC. Its translation is CASRQRGLSYEQYF.

The V call is TRBV14, the J call TRBJ2-1, with 7 nucleotides matching TRBD1. CDR1 is SGHDN and CDR2 is FVKESK in the germline V gene. The CDR3 covers 14 residues. Germline trimming cut 3 bases from V and 6 bases from J; bases unmatched to any gene: 5. CDR3 nucleotide sequence: TGTGCCAGCAGCCATCAGGGGGACGGCAATGAGCAGTTCTTC. Amino acids: CASSHQGDGNEQFF. Based on the CDR3 plus reference TRBV14 and TRBJ2-1, the full variable domain is EAGVTQFPSHSVIEKGQTVTLRCDPISGHDNLYWYRRVMGKEIKFLLHFVKESKQDESGMPNNRFLAERTGGTYSTLKVQPAELEDSGVYFCASSHQGDGNEQFFGPGTRLTVL.

The chain links TRBV9 to TRBJ2-2, with a possible D match to TRBD1 (6 bases). The CDR3 consists of 14 residues. The V gene's germline CDR1 is SGDLS and CDR2 YYNGEE. V lost 3 bases and J 6 bases, leaving 12 bases between the germline ends. CDR3 in DNA: TGTGCCAGCAGCGCTGCACAGGGCGCCGGGGAGCTGTTTTTT. It translates to CASSAAQGAGELFF.

This chain links TRBV6-6 with TRBJ1-1, with D possibly being TRBD1 (6 bases). V was trimmed by 1 base and J by 8 bases, leaving 14 bases between them. Germline CDR1 MNHNY, CDR2 SVGAGI (reference sequence). The CDR3 runs to 14 residues. The CDR3 spells CASSYFGAGAEAFF. CDR3 sequence (DNA): TGTGCCAGCAGTTACTTCGGCGCAGGGGCAGAAGCTTTCTTT.